This TCR beta chain was documented in a study of glioma-infiltrating T cells after dendritic cell vaccination. From germline, CDR1 is MNHNS and CDR2 SASEGT. The CDR3 runs to 14 residues. Trimming took off 6 bases at V and 7 bases at J, with 16 bases between the two ends. The PCR used 60 V beta and 13 J beta primers. Clones were sequenced by immunoSEQ multiplex PCR, and TCRdb holds only the in-frame ones, with some missing. The sample has roughly 51,000 clones; approximately 83% are singletons. The sequence was obtained from a human donor with glioblastoma. Here the sequenced sample was blood, taken before dendritic cell vaccination. The V call is TRBV6-1, the J call TRBJ2-1, with D maybe TRBD2 (5 bases). The CDR3 region is CASRRSGSINEQFF. In DNA, the CDR3 is TGTGCCAGCAGAAGGTCGGGGTCCATTAATGAGCAGTTCTTC.